The entry below gives a single TCR beta chain sequence along with its context. In the original analysis: Estimation of nucleated cell counts relied on the amplification of reference gene primers. Assay used: immunoSEQ multiplex PCR; TCRdb lists only in-frame clones, some missing. The DNA gave D and trimming, while V, J and clone size come from that table. The profile covers 200,000 to 300,000 clones, with around 89% appearing a single time and approximately 4.1% taken by the ten largest. Individuals aged roughly 18 to 100 years were recruited from about two dozen US areas. Recovered status applied to Cohort 3 donors who had two consecutive negative PCRs. It also applied to those with clearance or with symptom resolution. The data derive from a study of blood T cell repertoires in COVID-19. The CDR3 length is 18 residues. The germline V gene encodes CDR1 LNHDA and CDR2 SQIVND (reference sequence). V was clipped by 4 bases and J by 1 base; unmatched bases: 11.

This chain uses TRBV19 with TRBJ1-1; TRBD1 agrees at 11 bases. The receptor comes from a woman in her thirties who had recovered from COVID-19. The specimen was PBMCs or T cells enriched from blood (not recorded which). CDR3 protein: CASSREARDRGSNTEAFF. The CDR3, as DNA: TGTGCCAGTAGTAGGGAAGCCCGGGACAGGGGGTCGAACACTGAAGCTTTCTTT.